One and the same sample provided the 28 T cell receptor beta chains below, sequenced in a study of cytomegalovirus exposure and HLA in healthy donors. 13 Jbeta primers and 60 Vbeta primers were used for the PCR. Generated by immunoSEQ multiplex PCR, the TCRdb table keeps only in-frame clones and is missing some. Among 65,000 to 90,000 clones listed, about four fifths were seen once. The sequenced sample was PBMCs. The origin of the receptors is a man aged 55 to 70 in good health and CMV-seronegative.

This chain joins TRBV5-6 and TRBJ2-7; 7 bases are a match to TRBD1. There are 16 residues in the CDR3. V lost 4 bases, J lost 7 bases, and 17 bases stayed unmatched. Germline CDR1 is SGHDT and CDR2 is YYEEEE. The CDR3: CASSGTRDSLFVEQYF. CDR3 sequence (DNA): TGTGCCAGCAGCGGTACCCGGGACAGTCTGTTTGTAGAGCAGTACTTC.

J is TRBJ2-1 and V is TRBV2, with 9 bases lining up with TRBD2. Germline values: CDR1 SNHLY, CDR2 FYNNEI. The CDR3 consists of 13 residues. Unmatched junction bases numbered 8, after V lost 7 bases and J lost 10 bases. The CDR3 protein is CASTVLAGNEQFF. The CDR3, as DNA: TGTGCCAGCACTGTGCTAGCGGGGAACGAGCAGTTCTTC.

The sample holds one count of this clone. This chain links TRBV6-5 with TRBJ2-7, with 8 bases that match TRBD1. CDR3 length: 15 residues. CDR1 is MNHEY, CDR2 SVGAGI, per germline. The junction had 12 bases not matched to a gene; V was cut back by 7 bases and J by 4 bases. CDR3: CASTLEQGAWYEQYF. Written as DNA, the CDR3 is TGTGCCAGCACCCTAGAGCAGGGGGCTTGGTACGAGCAGTACTTC.

The chain employs TRBV9 and TRBJ2-7; a possible D gene is TRBD1 (6 bases). V lost 0 bases and J lost 3, with 16 bases in between. Germline CDR1 and CDR2: SGDLS and YYNGEE. The CDR3 has 16 residues. The CDR3 bases are TGTGCCAGCAGCGTAGGGACAGATGGGGGCTTCTACGAGCAGTACTTC. It codes for CASSVGTDGGFYEQYF. Filled out from reference TRBV9 and TRBJ2-7, the complete variable domain reads DSGVTQTPKHLITATGQRVTLRCSPRSGDLSVYWYQQSLDQGLQFLIQYYNGEERAKGNILERFSAQQFPDLHSELNLSSLELGDSALYFCASSVGTDGGFYEQYFGPGTRLTVT.

This clone has only a few counts. V gene TRBV2 combines with J gene TRBJ2-1; TRBD2 might be the D (6 bases). Between the trimmed V and J ends, which lost 7 bases and 2 bases, there was a span of 15 bases. Germline V lookup: CDR1 SNHLY, CDR2 FYNNEI. The CDR3 is 15 amino acids. The CDR3 reads CASKGRRTTYNEQFF. DNA of the CDR3: TGTGCCAGCAAGGGGAGGCGAACTACCTACAATGAGCAGTTCTTC.

The CDR3 DNA is TGTGCCAGCAGCTCCGGGACAGGGACCCAACCCAATCAGCCCCAGCATTTT. Its translation is CASSSGTGTQPNQPQHF. V gene TRBV5-6 combines with J gene TRBJ1-5, with 9 bases fitting TRBD1. CDR1 is SGHDT, CDR2 YYEEEE, per germline. With 3 bases clipped from V and 3 bases from J, the junction kept 10 bases outside the gene matches. CDR3 size: 17 residues.

This chain joins TRBV5-4 and TRBJ1-4; D remains unclear. V was trimmed by 0 bases and J by 7 bases, leaving 7 bases between them. The CDR3 extends over 13 amino acids. Per the germline V gene, CDR1 is SGHNT and CDR2 is YYREEE (reference sequence). The CDR3: CASSLGPPEKLFF. CDR3 DNA sequence: TGTGCCAGCAGCTTGGGGCCCCCTGAAAAACTGTTTTTT.

This rearrangement joins TRBV6-1 to TRBJ2-3, with a possible D match to TRBD2 (6 bases). In germline, CDR1 is MNHNS, CDR2 SASEGT. V was shortened by 3 bases and J by 1 base, with 17 bases between the two germline ends. This CDR3 spans 17 amino acids. CDR3 residues: CASSDPTEGPRTDTQYF. The DNA for the CDR3 is TGTGCCAGCAGTGACCCGACGGAGGGGCCCCGCACAGATACGCAGTATTTT.

The chain couples TRBV19 to TRBJ2-7; weak D call: TRBD2 (5 bases). CDR3 length equals 14 residues. V shed 4 bases and J shed 2 bases, with 12 bases lying between them. Germline assignment: CDR1 LNHDA and CDR2 SQIVND (reference sequence). The CDR3 is CASSRHGETYEQYF. In DNA form, the CDR3 reads TGTGCCAGTAGTAGACACGGGGAGACCTACGAGCAGTACTTC.

The V call is TRBV11-2, the J call TRBJ1-2; 7 bases align to TRBD1. Germline V gives CDR1 SGHAT, CDR2 FQNNGV. This CDR3 has 15 amino acids. The J segment lost 3 bases and the V segment lost 2 bases, leaving 6 bases of the junction unmatched. The CDR3 region is CASSLRTGDHYGYTF. The DNA for the CDR3 is TGTGCCAGCAGCTTACGGACAGGCGACCACTATGGCTACACCTTC.

The chain recombines TRBV6-6 with TRBJ1-2; a possible D gene is TRBD1 (6 bases). The ends were cut back, 10 bases at V and 7 bases at J, with 25 bases in the middle. Looked up from germline, CDR1 is MNHNY and CDR2 is SVGAGI (reference sequence). The length of the CDR3 is 15 residues. The CDR3 DNA follows: TGTGCCATCCACTATGCAGGGGCTGGGTTAGGTGGCTACACCTTC. Its translation: CAIHYAGAGLGGYTF.

The V and J genes are TRBV27 and TRBJ2-7, with D possibly TRBD2 on 5 matching bases. The germline V and J ends were trimmed by 3 bases and 4 bases, with 10 bases remaining between them. The germline CDR1 and CDR2 sequences are MNHEY and SMNVEV (reference sequence). This CDR3 spans 13 amino acids. The CDR3 sequence is CASSFGPGYEQYF. The CDR3 DNA reads TGTGCCAGCAGTTTTGGTCCGGGGTACGAGCAGTACTTC.

The gene calls are TRBV2 and TRBJ2-6; D unresolved. This CDR3 is built from 16 residues. Trimming took 2 bases from V and 0 from J, leaving 8 bases between them. Germline CDR1 is SNHLY and CDR2 is FYNNEI. The CDR3 bases are TGTGCCAGCAGTGAACGTCGGAGCTCTGGGGCCAACGTCCTGACTTTC. Translated, it gives CASSERRSSGANVLTF.

The chain links TRBV21-1 to TRBJ2-3; the table calls TRBD2, which could not be checked here. TRBV21-1 is recorded as a pseudogene. The CDR3 extends over 18 amino acids. The CDR3 is CASSKPGTSFYRTDTQYF. The CDR3 coding sequence is TGTGCCAGCAGCAAACCCGGGACTAGTTTTTACCGCACAGATACGCAGTATTTT.

The chain recombines TRBV10-3 with TRBJ2-2, with 11 bases matching TRBD1. Per germline, CDR1 ENHRY and CDR2 SYGVKD. The CDR3 is 13 residues long. Losses at the gene ends were 10 bases for V and 4 bases for J; bases not matched to a gene: 2. The CDR3 sequence: CATGTGGTGELFF. The DNA for the CDR3 is TGTGCCACCGGGACAGGGGGCACCGGGGAGCTGTTTTTT.

This rearrangement joins TRBV18 to TRBJ1-2, with 7 bases aligning to TRBD1. From germline, CDR1 is KGHSH and CDR2 LQKENI. This CDR3 has 13 amino acids. The V gene end was trimmed by 6 bases and the J gene end by 7 bases; junction bases not matched to a gene: 8. CDR3 region: CASSQDAGGGYTF. CDR3 in DNA: TGTGCCAGCTCCCAAGACGCAGGGGGTGGCTACACCTTC.

This clone was observed a single time. This chain connects TRBV29-1 to TRBJ1-2; perhaps TRBD1 as D (5 bases). The CDR3 is made up of 14 amino acids. The germline gives CDR1 SQVTM, CDR2 ANQGSEA. Trimming cost V 3 bases and J 8 bases, with 19 bases left between them. Here the CDR3 DNA reads TGCAGCGTTGAGGAGCAGGGTAGTCTAAGCGGCTACACCTTC. This encodes CSVEEQGSLSGYTF.

The chain joins TRBV5-1 to TRBJ1-4; D may be TRBD1 (6 bases). CDR1 and CDR2 (germline): SGHRS, YFSETQ. The CDR3 is 15 amino acids. V was shortened by 4 bases and J by 5 bases, with 15 bases between the two germline ends. CDR3 DNA: TGCGCCAGCAGCCCGACAGGCTATGAGAATGAAAAACTGTTTTTT. It specifies CASSPTGYENEKLFF.

This clone came up a few times. This sequence joins TRBV6-6 and TRBJ2-7, with TRBD2 identical over 12 bases. This CDR3 spans 16 amino acids. Trimming removed 0 bases from V and 6 bases from J; junction bases left unmatched: 6. CDR1 and CDR2 (germline): MNHNY, SVGAGI (reference sequence). This CDR3 reads CASSYSGLAGSGEQYF. As DNA, the CDR3 is TGTGCCAGCAGTTACTCGGGACTAGCGGGTTCCGGCGAGCAGTACTTC.

This clone was recorded a few times. Other DNA sequences of this sample code for an identical CDR3. J is TRBJ1-5 and V is TRBV19; D unclear. Trimming left V 5 bases short and J 2 bases short, with 4 bases between. Germline values: CDR1 LNHDA, CDR2 SQIVND (reference sequence). This CDR3 region has 12 residues. CDR3 region: CASSLRNQPQHF. DNA of the CDR3: TGTGCCAGTAGTCTTCGCAATCAGCCCCAGCATTTT.

This clone has only a few counts. This chain links TRBV11-1 with TRBJ2-1; weak D call: TRBD1 (7 bases). The CDR3 consists of 15 residues. Trimming stripped 2 bases from V and 8 bases from J, with 16 bases between. CDR1 SGHAT and CDR2 FQDESV come from the germline V gene (reference sequence). The CDR3 sequence is CASSLTGVPGDEQFF. The DNA for the CDR3 is TGTGCCAGCAGCTTAACAGGGGTCCCGGGGGATGAGCAGTTCTTC.

The V call is TRBV10-3, the J call TRBJ1-1, with 8 bases fitting TRBD1. Germline V gene sequence: CDR1 ENHRY, CDR2 SYGVKD. The CDR3 runs 16 residues. The trim removed 6 bases at V and 1 base at J, leaving 10 bases unmatched. The CDR3 loop reads CAIRPQPGQENTEAFF. CDR3 DNA: TGTGCCATCAGACCGCAACCGGGACAGGAGAACACTGAAGCTTTCTTT.

J is TRBJ1-2 and V is TRBV2; TRBD1 is a possible D gene (5 bases). CDR1 is SNHLY and CDR2 is FYNNEI in the germline V gene. V lost 4 bases to trimming and J lost 5 bases, with 14 bases between them. The CDR3 spans 14 residues. The CDR3 DNA follows: TGTGCCAGCAGTGGAGACAGCCACTTATATGGCTACACCTTC. Translating gives CASSGDSHLYGYTF.

The rearrangement joins TRBV6-5 to TRBJ1-2; 8 bases agree with TRBD1. After removal of 6 bases from V and 8 bases from J, the junction contained 11 bases not matched to a gene. The CDR3 loop spans 14 amino acids. Per the germline V gene, CDR1 is MNHEY and CDR2 is SVGAGI. The CDR3 region is CASSRDRGFYGYTF. The CDR3 DNA sequence: TGTGCCAGCAGCCGAGACAGGGGTTTTTACGGCTACACCTTC.

This chain joins TRBV29-1 and TRBJ2-1, with D perhaps matching TRBD2 (5 bases). CDR3 length: 12 residues. V shed 4 bases and J shed 4 bases, with 8 bases lying between them. Germline lookup yields CDR1 SQVTM and CDR2 ANQGSEA. CDR3 sequence: CSVASGYNEQFF. DNA of the CDR3: TGCAGCGTTGCGTCGGGATACAATGAGCAGTTCTTC.

This clone appeared a single time. This chain connects TRBV7-9 to TRBJ1-4; D is undetermined. V lost 11 bases, J lost 4 bases, and 11 bases lay in between. CDR1 is SEHNR, CDR2 FQNEAQ, per germline (reference sequence). The CDR3 is made up of 12 amino acids. CDR3 sequence: CAGKEDNEKLFF. The CDR3 nucleotides are TGTGCCGGTAAGGAGGATAATGAAAAACTGTTTTTT.

The chain uses TRBV5-6 and TRBJ2-7, with TRBD2 as a possible D gene (6 bases). Trimming cost V 4 bases and J 3 bases, with 20 bases left between them. Germline values: CDR1 SGHDT, CDR2 YYEEEE. This CDR3 contains 16 residues. This chain's CDR3 is CASSLGGGGSYYEQYF. In DNA form, the CDR3 reads TGTGCCAGCAGCCTGGGGGGTGGGGGGAGTTACTACGAGCAGTACTTC.

The chain carries TRBV29-1 and TRBJ1-2; no definite D call. Trimming stripped 3 bases from V and 3 bases from J, with 8 bases between. Germline V gene lookup returns CDR1 SQVTM and CDR2 ANQGSEA. This CDR3 is 12 amino acids long. The CDR3 bases are TGCAGCGTTGAGACACTCGACTATGGCTACACCTTC. Its protein product is CSVETLDYGYTF.